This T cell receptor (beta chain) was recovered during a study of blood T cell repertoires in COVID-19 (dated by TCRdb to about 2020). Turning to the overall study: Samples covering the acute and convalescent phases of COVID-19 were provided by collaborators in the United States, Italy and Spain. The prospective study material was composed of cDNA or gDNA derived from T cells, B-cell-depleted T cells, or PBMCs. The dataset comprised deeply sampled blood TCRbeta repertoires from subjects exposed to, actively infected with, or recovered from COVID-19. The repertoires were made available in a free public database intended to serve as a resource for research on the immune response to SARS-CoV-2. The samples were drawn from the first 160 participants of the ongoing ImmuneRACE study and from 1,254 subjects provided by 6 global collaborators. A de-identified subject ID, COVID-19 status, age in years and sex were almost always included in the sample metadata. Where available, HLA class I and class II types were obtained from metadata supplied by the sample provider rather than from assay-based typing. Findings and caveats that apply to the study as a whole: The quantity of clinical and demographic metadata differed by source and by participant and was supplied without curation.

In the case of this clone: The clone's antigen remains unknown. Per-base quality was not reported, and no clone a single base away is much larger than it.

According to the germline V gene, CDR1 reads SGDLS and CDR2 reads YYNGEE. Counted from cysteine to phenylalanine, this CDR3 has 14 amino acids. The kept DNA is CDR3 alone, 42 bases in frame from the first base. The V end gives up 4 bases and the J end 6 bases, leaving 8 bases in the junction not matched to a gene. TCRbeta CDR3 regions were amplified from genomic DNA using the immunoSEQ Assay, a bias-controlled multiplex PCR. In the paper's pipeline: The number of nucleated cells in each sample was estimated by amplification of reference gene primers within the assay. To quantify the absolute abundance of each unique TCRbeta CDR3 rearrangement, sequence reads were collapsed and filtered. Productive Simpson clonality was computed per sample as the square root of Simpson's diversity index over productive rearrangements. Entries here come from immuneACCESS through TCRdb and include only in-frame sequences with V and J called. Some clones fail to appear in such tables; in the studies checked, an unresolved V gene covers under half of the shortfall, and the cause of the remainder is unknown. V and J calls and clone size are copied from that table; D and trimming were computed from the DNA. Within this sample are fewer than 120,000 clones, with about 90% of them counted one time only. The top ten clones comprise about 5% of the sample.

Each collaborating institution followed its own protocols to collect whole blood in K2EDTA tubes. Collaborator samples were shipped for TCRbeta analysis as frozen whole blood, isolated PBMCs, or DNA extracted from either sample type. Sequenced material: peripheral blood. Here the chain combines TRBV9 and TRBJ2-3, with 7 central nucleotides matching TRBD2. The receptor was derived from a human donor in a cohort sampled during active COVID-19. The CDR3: CASSPLAGADTQYF. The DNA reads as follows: TGTGCCAGCAGCCCGCTTGCGGGAGCTGATACGCAGTATTTT.